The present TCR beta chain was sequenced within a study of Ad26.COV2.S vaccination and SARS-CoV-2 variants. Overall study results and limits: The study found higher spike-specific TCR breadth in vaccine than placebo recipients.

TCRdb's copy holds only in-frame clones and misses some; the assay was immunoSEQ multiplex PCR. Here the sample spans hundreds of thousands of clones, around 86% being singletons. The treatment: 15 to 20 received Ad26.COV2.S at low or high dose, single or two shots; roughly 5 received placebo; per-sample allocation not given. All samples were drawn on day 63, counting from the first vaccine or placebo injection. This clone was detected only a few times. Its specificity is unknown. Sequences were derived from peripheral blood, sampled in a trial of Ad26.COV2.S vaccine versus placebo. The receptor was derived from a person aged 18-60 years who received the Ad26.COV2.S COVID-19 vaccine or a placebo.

CDR3 in DNA: TGTGCCAGCAGCGTAGTAACGAATATGGGGGCTACTGAAGCTTTCTTT. Amino acid sequence: CASSVVTNMGATEAFF. This chain connects TRBV9 to TRBJ1-1; tentatively, D is TRBD1 (6 bases). This CDR3 has 16 residues. The germline gives CDR1 SGDLS, CDR2 YYNGEE. V shed 0 bases and J shed 5 bases, with 17 bases lying between them.